This T cell receptor beta chain was identified in a study of spatial heterogeneity in lung cancer. In the study overall: The average count in raw reads for each unique TCR and UMI combination exceeded eight appearances.

CDR1 is MNHNS and CDR2 is SASEGT in the germline V gene. The CDR3 contains 15 residues. Trimming shortened V by 0 bases and J by 7 bases, and 12 bases separated the two germline ends. Time point here: sample taken at primary tumor resection. 72 TRACERx patients with early, untreated non-small cell lung cancer donated samples. This clonotype was observed a few times. Every cDNA TCR molecule received its own unique molecular identifier. TCRdb passed the 5' RACE reads through MiXCR, listing each CDR3 protein once. This table has more than 60,000 distinct CDR3 sequences, roughly 6.4% appearing once. This receptor was identified in a female donor with early-stage non-small cell lung cancer. This specimen was PBMCs, taken at surgery. The chain employs TRBV6-1 and TRBJ1-4; D may be TRBD1 (5 bases). This chain's CDR3 is CASSEALGAGEKLFF. The CDR3 DNA reads TGTGCCAGCAGTGAAGCGCTCGGGGCGGGTGAAAAACTGTTTTTT.